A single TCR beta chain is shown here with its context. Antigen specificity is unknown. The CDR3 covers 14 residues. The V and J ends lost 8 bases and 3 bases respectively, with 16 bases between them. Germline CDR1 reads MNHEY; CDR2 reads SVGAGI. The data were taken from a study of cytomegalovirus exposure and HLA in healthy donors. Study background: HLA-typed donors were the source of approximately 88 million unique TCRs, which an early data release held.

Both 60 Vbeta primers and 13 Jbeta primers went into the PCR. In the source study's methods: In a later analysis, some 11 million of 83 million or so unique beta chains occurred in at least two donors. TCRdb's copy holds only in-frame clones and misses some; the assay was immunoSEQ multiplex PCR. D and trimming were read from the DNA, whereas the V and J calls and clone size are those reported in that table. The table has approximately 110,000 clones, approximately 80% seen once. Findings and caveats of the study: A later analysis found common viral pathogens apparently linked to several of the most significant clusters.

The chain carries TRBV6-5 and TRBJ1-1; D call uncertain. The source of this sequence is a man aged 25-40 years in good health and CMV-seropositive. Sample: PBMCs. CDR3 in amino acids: CASSEGTRYTEAFF. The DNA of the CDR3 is TGTGCCAGCTCTGAGGGAACGAGGTACACTGAAGCTTTCTTT.